The subject of this entry is one TCR beta chain. Its target antigen remains unknown. Library preparation used 5' RACE. For each TCR library, 3,500 to 4,000 ng of total RNA was used. For each sample, cDNA was synthesized in eight separate reactions using SMARTScribe reverse transcriptase. During cDNA synthesis, template switching introduced unique molecular identifiers that contained a 6-nucleotide sample barcode. Two nested PCRs of roughly 16 and 10 cycles amplified the TCRalpha and TCRbeta cDNA, and bead purification followed each PCR. Before amplification, the cDNA was treated with uracil DNA-glycosylase and purified using the QIAquick PCR purification kit. In the second PCR, Illumina TruSeq-compatible adapters and sample-specific barcodes were added. Library quality and concentration were checked on TapeStation and Qubit, and libraries were pooled at roughly 5.1 ng each. Sequencing of pooled libraries was carried out on an Illumina HiSeq2500 single-index Rapid Run using 2 x 100 bp reads and custom sequencing primers. Concerning the study's data processing: PCR and sequencing errors were corrected by UMI-based consensus assembly using MiGEC version 1.2.6. MiXCR version 2.1.1 was used to carry out V(D)J alignment, clonotype assembly and CDR3 extraction. To normalise gene usage, clonotype sharing and MAIT/NKT TCR abundance, the analysis used the top 1000, 10 000 and 20 000 clonotypes per sample. After downsampling to 27 000 UMIs, diversity was calculated as the inverse Simpson index using the vegan R package. Statistical testing used paired Mann-Whitney U tests on the discordant twin pairs and applied Benjamini-Hochberg correction for multiple testing. Each entry corresponds to one CDR3 protein sequence from reads that TCRdb reprocessed, and DNA is not given. TCRdb, rather than the study authors, made the V and J calls. The sample table gives about 160,000 distinct CDR3 sequences. In total, the top ten clones hold under 3.5% of the sample.

The germline V gene encodes CDR1 MNHEY and CDR2 SVGEGT. The CDR3 has 17 amino acids, counting the end cysteine and phenylalanine. The DNA is not on file. From each donor, a roughly 2.5 ml peripheral blood sample was collected into PAXgene tubes and stored at -80 degrees C. Total RNA was isolated from whole blood with the PAXgene blood miRNA kit on an automated QIAcube, without T cell sorting. Peripheral blood from monozygotic twin pairs concordant or discordant for inflammatory bowel disease was subjected to deep TCRalpha and TCRbeta repertoire profiling with unique molecular barcoding. Smoking habits were recorded for all twin pairs, with individuals classified as current, former or never smokers. This specimen comes from a study of monozygotic twins with inflammatory bowel disease (dated by TCRdb to the late 2010s). In the study overall: In total, about 30 monozygotic twin pairs made up the full study: 19 Danish pairs, all IBD-discordant, plus nine German pairs, of which four were IBD-concordant and five were IBD-discordant. Disease-associated traits were sought mainly through comparisons between IBD patients and their genetically identical healthy co-twins within discordant pairs. Each individual had, on average, about 151 000 unique TCRalpha sequences and 181 000 unique TCRbeta sequences available for analysis. Beyond this particular receptor, the publication reports: A decrease in TCRbeta repertoire diversity, as measured by inverse Simpson index, was observed in IBD patients compared with their healthy co-twins. IBD patients shared fewer clonotypes with other individuals than healthy twins did, most markedly in patients showing signs of disease activity. No difference in repertoire similarity was observed between concordant and discordant twins, possibly owing to limited statistical power. Because patients received different immunosuppressive treatments, the repertoires may have picked up extra background noise and variability between individuals. The analysis was unable to tell apart different T cell subtypes. The results gave no support for a single strong signal or clonotype linked to IBD.

Here the chain combines TRBV6-2 or TRBV6-3 and TRBJ2-1; TCRdb returns TRBD2, unconfirmable since there is no DNA. The specimen sequenced was blood. The TCR was taken from a human donor with ulcerative colitis or Crohn's disease, or a healthy co-twin of an affected twin (not recorded which). The CDR3 loop reads CASGPGLAGGNYNEQFF.